This T cell receptor (beta chain) is from a study of Ad26.COV2.S vaccination and SARS-CoV-2 variants. Profiled with immunoSEQ multiplex PCR; TCRdb holds only in-frame clones, not every one. Seen here are 400,000 to 450,000 clones, around 90% observed once, and the top ten hold 9% to 15%. After removal of 10 bases from V and 8 bases from J, the junction contained 10 bases not matched to a gene. Germline lookup yields CDR1 KGHDR and CDR2 SFDVKD. The CDR3 is 14 amino acids. Treatment defined: roughly 18 received Ad26.COV2.S at low or high dose, single or two shots; several received placebo; per-sample allocation not given. Day 63 after the first vaccine or placebo injection was the time point for sampling. The study used a vaccine consisting of an Ad26 vector that expressed Wuhan-strain SARS-CoV-2 spike.

The J gene is TRBJ2-1, the V gene TRBV24-1; 10 nucleotides align to TRBD1. The sequences come from peripheral blood, collected in a trial of Ad26.COV2.S vaccine versus placebo. This clonotype was obtained from a person aged 18-60 years who received the Ad26.COV2.S COVID-19 vaccine or a placebo. CDR3 protein: CATDSGTGVYEQFF. As DNA, the CDR3 is TGTGCCACAGACTCCGGGACAGGGGTTTATGAGCAGTTCTTC.